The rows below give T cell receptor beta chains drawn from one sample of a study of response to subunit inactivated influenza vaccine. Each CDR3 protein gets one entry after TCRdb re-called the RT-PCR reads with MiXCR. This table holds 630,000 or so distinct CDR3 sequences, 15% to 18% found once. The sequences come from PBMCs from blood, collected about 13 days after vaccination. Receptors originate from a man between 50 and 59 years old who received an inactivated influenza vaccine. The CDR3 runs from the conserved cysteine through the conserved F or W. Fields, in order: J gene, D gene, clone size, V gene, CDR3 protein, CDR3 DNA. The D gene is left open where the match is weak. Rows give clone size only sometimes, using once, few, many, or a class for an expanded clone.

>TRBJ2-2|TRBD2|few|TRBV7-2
CASSPRVAGAGELFF
TGTGCCAGCAGCCCACGGGTAGCGGGAGCCGGGGAGCTGTTTTTT
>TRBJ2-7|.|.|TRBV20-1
CSAPRGPEQYF
TGCAGTGCGCCTCGGGGACCCGAGCAGTACTTC
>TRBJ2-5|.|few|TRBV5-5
CASSMTGAVRETQYF
TGTGCCAGCAGTATGACGGGGGCGGTGCGGGAGACCCAGTACTTC
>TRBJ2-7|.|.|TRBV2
CASSEAAYEQYF
TGTGCCAGCAGTGAAGCGGCTTACGAGCAGTACTTC
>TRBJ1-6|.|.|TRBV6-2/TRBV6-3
CASSRRNSPLHF
TGTGCCAGCAGCCGTCGGAATTCACCCCTCCACTTT
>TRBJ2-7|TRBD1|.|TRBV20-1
CSARDLKWTGGRAYEQYF
TGCAGTGCTAGAGATTTAAAGTGGACAGGGGGCAGAGCCTACGAGCAGTACTTC
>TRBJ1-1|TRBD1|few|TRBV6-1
CASRQGGMNTEAFF
TGTGCCAGCAGGCAGGGGGGAATGAACACTGAAGCTTTCTTT
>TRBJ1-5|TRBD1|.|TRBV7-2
CASSLLGQGQPQHF
TGTGCCAGCAGCTTATTGGGACAGGGTCAGCCCCAGCATTTT
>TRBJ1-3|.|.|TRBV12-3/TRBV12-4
CASTLRVSGNTIYF
TGTGCCAGCACCCTCCGAGTGTCTGGAAACACCATATATTTT
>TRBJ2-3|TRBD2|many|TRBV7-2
CASILSGGVADTQYF
TGTGCCAGCATCCTTAGCGGGGGGGTCGCAGATACGCAGTATTTT
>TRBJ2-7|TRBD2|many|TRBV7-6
CASSPGLAGGSYEQYF
TGTGCCAGCAGCCCCGGACTAGCGGGGGGCTCCTACGAGCAGTACTTC
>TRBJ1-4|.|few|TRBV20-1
CSARGTPGEKLFF
TGCAGTGCACGGGGAACTCCAGGAGAAAAACTGTTTTTT
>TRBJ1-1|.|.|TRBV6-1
CASSLAEGNTEAFF
TGTGCCAGCAGTCTCGCCGAAGGGAACACTGAAGCTTTCTTT
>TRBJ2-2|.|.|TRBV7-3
CASRDGNTGELFF
TGTGCCAGCAGGGACGGGAACACCGGGGAGCTGTTTTTT
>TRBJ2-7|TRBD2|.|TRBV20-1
CSAKTSGSAYEQYF
TGCAGTGCAAAGACTAGCGGGAGTGCCTACGAGCAGTACTTC
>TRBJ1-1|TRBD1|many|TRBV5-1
CASSLWGQGNTEAFF
TGTGCCAGCAGTTTATGGGGACAGGGGAACACTGAAGCTTTCTTT
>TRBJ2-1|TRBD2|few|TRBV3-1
CASSPMASGGHYEQFF
TGTGCCAGCAGCCCCATGGCTAGCGGGGGGCATTATGAGCAGTTCTTC
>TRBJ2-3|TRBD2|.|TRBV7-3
CASSLKGPNPAGGSTDTQYF
TGTGCCAGCAGCTTAAAGGGTCCGAATCCGGCGGGAGGTAGCACAGATACGCAGTATTTT
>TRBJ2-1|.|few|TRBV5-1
CASSLDEAPYNEQFF
TGCGCCAGCAGCTTGGACGAGGCCCCCTACAATGAGCAGTTCTTC
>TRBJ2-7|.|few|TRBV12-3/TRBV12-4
CASRGRTYEQYF
TGTGCCAGCAGGGGACGGACCTACGAGCAGTACTTC
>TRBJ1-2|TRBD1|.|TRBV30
CAWSQGQGAFNYGYTF
TGTGCCTGGAGCCAAGGACAGGGGGCGTTTAACTATGGCTACACCTTC
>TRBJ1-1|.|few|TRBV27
CASSPYGKGNTEAFF
TGTGCCAGCAGTCCCTATGGCAAGGGGAACACTGAAGCTTTCTTT
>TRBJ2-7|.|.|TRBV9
CASSSRQSATYEQYF
TGTGCCAGCAGCTCGCGACAGTCAGCCACCTACGAGCAGTACTTC
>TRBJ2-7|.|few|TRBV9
CASSADLDYEQYF
TGTGCCAGCAGCGCAGATTTGGACTACGAGCAGTACTTC
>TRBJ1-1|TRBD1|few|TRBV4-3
CASSQYGQGLEAFF
TGCGCCAGCAGCCAATACGGACAGGGACTTGAAGCTTTCTTT
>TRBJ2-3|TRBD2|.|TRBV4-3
CASSHIIGGAPDTQYF
TGCGCCAGCAGCCACATCATCGGGGGGGCCCCAGATACGCAGTATTTT
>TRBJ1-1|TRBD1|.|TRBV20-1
CSAPSVRGPTEAFF
TGCAGTGCCCCATCGGTAAGGGGGCCCACTGAAGCTTTCTTT
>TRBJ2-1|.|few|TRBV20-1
CSARGAVGIGEQFF
TGCAGTGCTAGAGGGGCAGTGGGCATCGGGGAGCAGTTCTTC
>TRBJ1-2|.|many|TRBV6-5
CASSSTAASYGYTF
TGTGCCAGCAGTTCGACAGCCGCTAGCTATGGCTACACCTTC
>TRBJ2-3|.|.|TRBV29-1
CSVELAWGPRIGTQYF
TGCAGCGTTGAATTGGCCTGGGGCCCGAGAATTGGTACGCAGTATTTT
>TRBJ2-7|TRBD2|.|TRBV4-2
CASSHPGGSIYEQYF
TGTGCCAGCAGCCACCCAGGCGGGAGTATCTACGAGCAGTACTTC
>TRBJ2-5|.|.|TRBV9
CASSVRDRHGETQYF
TGTGCCAGCAGCGTAAGGGACCGGCACGGGGAGACCCAGTACTTC
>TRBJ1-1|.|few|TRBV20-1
CSARDLGTLNTEAFF
TGCAGTGCTAGAGATCTGGGCACATTGAACACTGAAGCTTTCTTT
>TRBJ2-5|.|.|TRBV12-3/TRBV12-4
CASRMKGVGETQYF
TGTGCCAGCAGGATGAAGGGGGTAGGAGAGACCCAGTACTTC
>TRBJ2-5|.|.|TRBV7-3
CASSPLPGTQGTQYF
TGTGCCAGCAGCCCCCTACCCGGGACTCAAGGGACCCAGTACTTC
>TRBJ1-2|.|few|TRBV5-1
CASSLALDNRNYGYTF
TGCGCCAGCAGCTTGGCCCTGGACAATAGAAACTATGGCTACACCTTC
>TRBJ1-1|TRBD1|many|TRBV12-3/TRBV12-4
CASTLGQANTEAFF
TGTGCCAGCACCCTGGGACAGGCGAACACTGAAGCTTTCTTT
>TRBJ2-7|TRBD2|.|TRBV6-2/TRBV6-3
CASSSGGADSYEQYF
TGTGCCAGCAGCTCCGGGGGGGCGGACTCCTACGAGCAGTACTTC
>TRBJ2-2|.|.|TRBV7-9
CASPTFGELFF
TGTGCCAGCCCCACGTTCGGGGAGCTGTTTTTT
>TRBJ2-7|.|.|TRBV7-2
CASTDSIAYEQYF
TGTGCCAGCACCGACTCTATTGCTTACGAGCAGTACTTC
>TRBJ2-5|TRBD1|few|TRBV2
CASSHGQAYQETQYF
TGTGCCAGCAGCCACGGACAGGCGTACCAAGAGACCCAGTACTTC
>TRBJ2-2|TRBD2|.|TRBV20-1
CSAKGLAGTGELFF
TGCAGTGCTAAGGGACTAGCAGGCACCGGGGAGCTGTTTTTT
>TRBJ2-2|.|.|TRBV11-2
CASSSYREGTGELFF
TGTGCCAGCAGCTCTTACAGGGAAGGGACCGGGGAGCTGTTTTTT
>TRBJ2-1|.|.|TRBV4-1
CASSQPGLGSYNEQFF
TGCGCCAGCAGCCAACCCGGACTCGGCTCCTACAATGAGCAGTTCTTC
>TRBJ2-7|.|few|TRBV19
CASGLTHAPYYEQYF
TGTGCCAGTGGACTTACTCACGCCCCCTACTACGAGCAGTACTTC